This TCR beta chain comes out of a study of blood T cell repertoires in COVID-19. Study in general: Spain, Italy and the United States supplied samples that represented acute and convalescent COVID-19. T cells, B-cell-depleted T cells, or PBMCs supplied cDNA or gDNA.

This CDR3 is 14 amino acids long. The V end lost 2 bases, the J end lost 7 bases, and 14 bases lay between the germline ends. Germline V gene lookup returns CDR1 MDHEN and CDR2 SYDVKM. In the original analysis: How many nucleated cells were present was estimated from reference gene primer amplification. The protocol was immunoSEQ multiplex PCR, while the TCRdb copy is restricted to in-frame clones and leaves out a portion. Clone size and V and J calls were adopted from that table, with D and trimming inferred from the DNA. The table includes 150,000 to 200,000 clones, over 75% detected once. The receptor's source is a man aged 70-80 years with acute or convalescent COVID-19. Source material: peripheral blood. J is TRBJ1-2 and V is TRBV28, with a weak D call TRBD1 (6 bases). The CDR3: CASSLVGGLGGYTF. DNA for the CDR3: TGTGCCAGCAGTTTAGTGGGGGGGCTCGGTGGCTACACCTTC.